Described below is a single TCR beta chain sequence and its context. What it binds is not known. The record originates from a study of a mutant IDH1 vaccine in newly diagnosed glioma. About the study: The study started vaccination 4-6 weeks after radiotherapy alone, or with temozolomide cycles. Most had both radiotherapy and temozolomide beforehand; others had only one. Findings of the study overall: Of the patients, around 93% had vaccine-induced immune responses.

The method was immunoSEQ multiplex PCR; TCRdb's version includes in-frame clones alone and lacks a portion of them. The repertoire holds over 60,000 clones, with approximately 90% as singletons. This CDR3 is built from 17 residues. Germline V gene sequence: CDR1 SGHTA, CDR2 FQGNSA. The V gene end was trimmed by 5 bases and the J gene end by 1 base; junction bases not matched to a gene: 7. Time point noted: week 11, during vaccination. In the vaccine, a single dose held 300 ug of the mutant IDH1 20-mer peptide, along with topical imiquimod. Donor tumors were new WHO grade 3 or 4 IDH1-mutant, ATRX-lost astrocytomas.

This clonotype was obtained from a man aged 35-49 years with glioma. This chain joins TRBV7-2 and TRBJ2-6; 8 bases map to TRBD1. Material: PBMCs, obtained from a glioma patient whose treatment included an IDH1 peptide vaccine. This chain's CDR3 is CASSPDRVGSGANVLTF. CDR3 nucleotide sequence: TGTGCCAGCAGCCCGGACAGGGTGGGATCTGGGGCCAACGTCCTGACTTTC.